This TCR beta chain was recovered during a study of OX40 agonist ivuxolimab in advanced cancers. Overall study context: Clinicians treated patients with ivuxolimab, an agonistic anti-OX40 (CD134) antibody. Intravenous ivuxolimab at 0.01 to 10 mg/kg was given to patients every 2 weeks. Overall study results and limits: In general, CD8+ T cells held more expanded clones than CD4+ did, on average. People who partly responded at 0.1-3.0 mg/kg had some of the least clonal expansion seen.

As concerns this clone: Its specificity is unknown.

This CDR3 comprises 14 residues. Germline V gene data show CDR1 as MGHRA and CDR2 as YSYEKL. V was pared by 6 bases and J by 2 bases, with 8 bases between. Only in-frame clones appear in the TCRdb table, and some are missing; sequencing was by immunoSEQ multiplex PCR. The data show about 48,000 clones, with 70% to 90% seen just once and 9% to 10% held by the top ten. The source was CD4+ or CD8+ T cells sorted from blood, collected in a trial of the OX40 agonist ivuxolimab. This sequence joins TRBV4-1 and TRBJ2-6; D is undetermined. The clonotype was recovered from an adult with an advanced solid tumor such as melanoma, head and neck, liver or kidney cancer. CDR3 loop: CASSPITGANVLTF. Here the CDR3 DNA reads TGCGCCAGCAGTCCCATCACTGGGGCCAACGTCCTGACTTTC.